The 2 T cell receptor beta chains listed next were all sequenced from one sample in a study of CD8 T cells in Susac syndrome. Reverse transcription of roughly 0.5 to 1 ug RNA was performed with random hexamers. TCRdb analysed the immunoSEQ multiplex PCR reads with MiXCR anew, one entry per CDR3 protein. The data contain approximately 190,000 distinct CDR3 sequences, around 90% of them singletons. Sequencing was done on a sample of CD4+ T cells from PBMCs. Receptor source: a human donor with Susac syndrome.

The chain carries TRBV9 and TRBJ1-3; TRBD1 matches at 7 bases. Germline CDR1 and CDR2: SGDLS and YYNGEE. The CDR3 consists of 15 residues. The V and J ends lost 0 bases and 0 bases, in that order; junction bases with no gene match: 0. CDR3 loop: CASSVGDSSGNTIYF. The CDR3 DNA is TGTGCCAGCAGCGTAGGGGACAGCTCTGGAAACACCATATATTTT.

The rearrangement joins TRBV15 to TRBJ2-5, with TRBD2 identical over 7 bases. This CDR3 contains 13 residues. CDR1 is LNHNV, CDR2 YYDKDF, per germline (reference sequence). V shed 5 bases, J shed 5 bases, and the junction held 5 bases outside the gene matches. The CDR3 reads CATSVAGVETQYF. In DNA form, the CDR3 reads TGTGCCACCAGCGTCGCGGGAGTTGAGACCCAGTACTTC. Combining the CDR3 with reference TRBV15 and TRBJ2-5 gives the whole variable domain DAMVIQNPRYQVTQFGKPVTLSCSQTLNHNVMYWYQQKSSQAPKLLFHYYDKDFNNEADTPDNFQSRRPNTSFCFLDIRSPGLGDTAMYLCATSVAGVETQYFGPGTRLLVL.